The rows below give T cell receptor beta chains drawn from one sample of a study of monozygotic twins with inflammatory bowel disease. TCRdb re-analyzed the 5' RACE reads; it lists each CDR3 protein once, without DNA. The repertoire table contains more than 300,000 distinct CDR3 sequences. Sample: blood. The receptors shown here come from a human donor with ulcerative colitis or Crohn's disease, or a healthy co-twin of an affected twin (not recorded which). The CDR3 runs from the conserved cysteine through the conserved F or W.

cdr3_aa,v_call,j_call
CASSVDPLHGGNSPLHF,TRBV9,TRBJ1-6
CASSSNRDRIVDEQFF,TRBV7-3,TRBJ2-1
CASSPSWIASTDTQYF,TRBV18,TRBJ2-3
CASSSQDSGEQYF,TRBV7-9,TRBJ2-7
CASSVGGDIYEQYF,TRBV9,TRBJ2-7
CSARDSGIITDTQYF,TRBV20-1,TRBJ2-3
CASSLLSGINQPQHF,TRBV7-8,TRBJ1-5
CASSSSIVSRQRNSGNTIYF,TRBV6-2/TRBV6-3,TRBJ1-3
CASSQTPSAQYF,TRBV7-2,TRBJ2-5
CASSKASLKSGLALHEQFF,TRBV21-1,TRBJ2-1
CASSPLPGTGELFF,TRBV18,TRBJ2-2
CASSTGTGGQNEQFF,TRBV5-1,TRBJ2-1
CSARGGRFNQHF,TRBV20-1,TRBJ1-5
CASGGTSGLYTGELFF,TRBV5-4,TRBJ2-2
CASSQRGVYEQYF,TRBV3-1,TRBJ2-7
CASSLAQGIWTEAFF,TRBV7-8,TRBJ1-1
CASSLSLMTAYYEQYF,TRBV27,TRBJ2-7
CATSGASGTGSYEQYF,TRBV24-1,TRBJ2-7
CASSLTGGGQPQHF,TRBV5-1,TRBJ1-5
CASSYGGAADTQYF,TRBV3-1,TRBJ2-3
CSAPRTGSYEQYF,TRBV20-1,TRBJ2-7
CASSYGTGPLGEQFF,TRBV4-1,TRBJ2-1
CASSLALGLAGRAGELFF,TRBV7-2,TRBJ2-2
CASSRAGTQPQHF,TRBV4-3,TRBJ1-5
CASSEAGLYYGYTF,TRBV10-2,TRBJ1-2
CASSHLGGVEYNEQFF,TRBV14,TRBJ2-1
CASSWERGQETQYF,TRBV27,TRBJ2-5
CASSQMDRVVNEQFF,TRBV7-2,TRBJ2-1
CASSLARGTEKETQYF,TRBV5-1,TRBJ2-5
CSASWTGKRYEQYF,TRBV20-1,TRBJ2-7
CASSPRGMSSGGSYEQYF,TRBV18,TRBJ2-7
CASSSDPGGAEAFF,TRBV6-2/TRBV6-3,TRBJ1-1
CASSLGRDRANIQYF,TRBV11-2,TRBJ2-4
CASRRTSTEAFF,TRBV12-3/TRBV12-4,TRBJ1-1
CASSLGTGARMGTQYF,TRBV7-2,TRBJ2-3
CASSTVADTQYF,TRBV12-3/TRBV12-4,TRBJ2-3
CASPLAGVDTGELFF,TRBV7-8,TRBJ2-2
CAWSVIRAGEQYF,TRBV30,TRBJ2-7
CASTSGVDTGELFF,TRBV4-2,TRBJ2-2
CATSDGTSSYF,TRBV24-1,TRBJ2-7
CASVGGANYGYTF,TRBV7-9,TRBJ1-2
CASSLGLGTGAYEQYF,TRBV5-4,TRBJ2-7
CSARDQAAGNYEQYF,TRBV20-1,TRBJ2-7
CSARDWGRTNTEAFF,TRBV20-1,TRBJ1-1
CASSSHRTGAGNTIYF,TRBV6-1,TRBJ1-3
CASSSPGGLVTPSTDTQYF,TRBV7-8,TRBJ2-3
CASSQTFGGNEQFF,TRBV5-1,TRBJ2-1
CASSAVGGPGVEQFF,TRBV9,TRBJ2-1
CASSLSAETQYF,TRBV7-9,TRBJ2-5
CASSLAQGSYEQYF,TRBV27,TRBJ2-7
CASSYDPAVVGNTIYF,TRBV28,TRBJ1-3
CASSVGGQLGYGYTF,TRBV9,TRBJ1-2
CSVRQLQETQYF,TRBV29-1,TRBJ2-5
CASSLTTDYEQYF,TRBV7-3,TRBJ2-7
CASSPLQGGGNQPQHF,TRBV18,TRBJ1-5
CASSEYEDQPQHF,TRBV2,TRBJ1-5
CASSQDARFREQYF,TRBV9,TRBJ2-7
CASSSDSLIFTFREQYF,TRBV6-2/TRBV6-3,TRBJ2-7
CASSWIRGSSYNEQFF,TRBV5-1,TRBJ2-1
CASSSGLYNSPLHF,TRBV6-5,TRBJ1-6